Described below is a single T cell receptor beta chain sequence and its context. Other DNA sequences from this sample encode an identical CDR3 as well. This sample is drawn from a study of long-term antiretroviral therapy in people with HIV. Run at survey level, the immunoSEQ assay was version v3.0. The protocol was immunoSEQ multiplex PCR, while the TCRdb copy is restricted to in-frame clones and leaves out a portion. This sample has around 25,000 clones; 85% occur once, and the top ten carry roughly a tenth. Germline V gene data show CDR1 as SQVTM and CDR2 as ANQGSEA. V was cut by 6 bases and J by 2 bases, with 3 bases left in between. There are 10 residues in the CDR3.

This material consisted of unsorted PBMCs, taken 2.3 years after starting antiretroviral therapy. This TCR derives from a man in his forties or fifties with HIV. The chain recombines TRBV29-1 with TRBJ2-3; D is undetermined. This CDR3 is CSVDTDTQYF. In DNA, the CDR3 is TGCAGCGTCGACACAGATACGCAGTATTTT.